Detailed here is one T cell receptor (beta chain). This sample was included in a study of T cell clones after liver transplantation. Overall study context: Liver transplant recipients had immunosuppression withdrawal attempted within 2 years. Post-transplant blood was tracked for graft-donor-reactive T cell clones identified in a pre-transplant mixed lymphocyte reaction. Until 12-24 months post-transplant, subjects got standard immunosuppression and no induction.

The CDR3 is 14 amino acids. With 5 bases clipped from V and 3 bases from J, the junction kept 2 bases outside the gene matches. Germline-derived CDR1 and CDR2 are SGHTA and FQGNSA. CD3+CD4+ and CD3+CD8+ cells were FACS-sorted from thawed unstimulated PBMCs. Sequencing used immunoSEQ multiplex PCR; TCRdb keeps in-frame clones, though not all of them. The data contain tens of thousands of clones, 80% to 85% of them singletons. The V gene is TRBV7-2, the J gene TRBJ2-7, with 12 positions matching TRBD2. The sample was CD4+ T cells from blood, taken 46 months after liver transplant. The receptor's source is a human patient who received a liver transplant. These T cells may partly come from the graft donor. The CDR3 region has the DNA TGTGCCAGCAGCCTGACTAGCGGGAGCTACGAGCAGTACTTC. This sequence encodes CASSLTSGSYEQYF.